This record covers a single T cell receptor beta chain. Its matching antigen is unknown. From whole blood, total RNA was isolated without any sorting of T cells. This sample was included in a study of monozygotic twins with inflammatory bowel disease. The cDNA of both the TCRalpha and TCRbeta chains was subjected to two nested PCRs of 16 and 9 cycles. TCRdb re-analyzed the 5' RACE reads; it lists each CDR3 protein once, without DNA. Its listing shows 160,000 or so distinct CDR3 sequences. Germline values: CDR1 LNHDA, CDR2 SQIVND (reference sequence). This CDR3 region has 11 residues. Points from the study as a whole: Concordant and discordant twins showed no difference in repertoire similarity, possibly from limited power. TCRbeta diversity (inverse Simpson) was lower in IBD patients than in healthy co-twins.

The clonotype was recovered from a human donor with ulcerative colitis or Crohn's disease, or a healthy co-twin of an affected twin (not recorded which). The V and J genes are TRBV19 and TRBJ2-1. Sequenced input: blood. CDR3 amino acids: CASSIGNEQFF.